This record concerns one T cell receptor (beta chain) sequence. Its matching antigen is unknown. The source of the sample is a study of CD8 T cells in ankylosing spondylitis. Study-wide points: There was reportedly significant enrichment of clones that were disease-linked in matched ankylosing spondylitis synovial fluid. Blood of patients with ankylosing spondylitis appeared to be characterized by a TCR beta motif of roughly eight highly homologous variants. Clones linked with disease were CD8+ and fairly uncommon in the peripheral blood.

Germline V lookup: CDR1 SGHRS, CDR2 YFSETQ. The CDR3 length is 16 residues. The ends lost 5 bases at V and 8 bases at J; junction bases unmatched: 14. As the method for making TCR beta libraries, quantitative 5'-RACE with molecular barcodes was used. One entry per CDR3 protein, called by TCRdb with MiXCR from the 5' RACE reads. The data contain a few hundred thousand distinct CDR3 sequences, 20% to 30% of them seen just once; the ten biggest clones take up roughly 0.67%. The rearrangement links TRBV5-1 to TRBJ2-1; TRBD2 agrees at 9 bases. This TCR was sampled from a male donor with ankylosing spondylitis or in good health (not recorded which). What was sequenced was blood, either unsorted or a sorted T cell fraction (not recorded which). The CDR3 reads CASRPLAGGEGDEQFF. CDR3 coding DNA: TGCGCCAGCAGACCCCTGGCGGGGGGGGAAGGGGATGAGCAGTTCTTC.